This T cell receptor (beta chain) originates from a study of shared T cell receptors in the human thymus. TCRdb keeps only in-frame clones here, not all; method: immunoSEQ multiplex PCR. The data contain under 700,000 clones, approximately 80% of them singletons. Germline CDR1 LNHDA, CDR2 SQIVND (reference sequence). The trim removed 4 bases at V and 4 bases at J, leaving 11 bases unmatched. This CDR3 region has 16 residues. These data also featured in a second study, about human thymus T cells. That work states: Corrective surgery for congenital heart defects was being performed on the healthy Finnish infants who were the donors. Thymus specimens were resections from corrective heart surgery. Gene usage (both V and J) appeared biased in thymic and blood repertoires. Related research reported highly overlapping thymic repertoires among unrelated individuals.

Material: thymocytes. This sequence joins TRBV19 and TRBJ2-3, with TRBD2 matching 7 bases. The receptor comes from a boy under two years old with a congenital heart defect. CDR3 DNA sequence: TGTGCCAGTAGTACGCACAAGACCCGGGAGGCAGATACGCAGTATTTT. This sequence encodes CASSTHKTREADTQYF.